The 16 T cell receptor beta chains given below trace back to one sample, sequenced in a study of T cells in Graves' hyperthyroidism and ophthalmopathy. There were TCR beta CDR3 regions amplified from RNA transcripts. An initial round of RT-PCR targeting the TCR CDR3 relied on the HTBI primer set. A single record per CDR3 protein comes from TCRdb applying MiXCR to the multiplex PCR reads. The table lists some 460,000 distinct CDR3 sequences, 15% to 19% of them singletons. Material: blood. The receptors derive from a woman in her late teens or twenties with Graves' hyperthyroidism.

The V gene is TRBV7-8, the J gene TRBJ1-1; tentative D call: TRBD1 (5 bases). This CDR3 spans 16 amino acids. Germline V gene lookup returns CDR1 SGHVS and CDR2 FQNEAQ. The V and J ends lost 2 bases and 5 bases respectively, with 18 bases between them. CDR3 in amino acids: CASSLPRWGERTEAFF. In DNA form, the CDR3 reads TGTGCCAGCAGCTTACCGCGGTGGGGCGAGCGGACTGAAGCTTTCTTT.

This clonotype came up a few times. The junction differs from germline at one of its ends, possibly a read error. V and J are TRBV7-7 and TRBJ2-5; either TRBD1 or TRBD2 may supply D (5 bases each). This CDR3 has 15 amino acids. Germline V gives CDR1 SSHAT, CDR2 FNYEAQ (reference sequence). CDR3 sequence (DNA): TGTGCTAGCAGCCCAGCTCCCTGGGGGCAAGAGACCCAGTACTTC. Encoded protein: CASSPAPWGQETQYF. Together with reference TRBV7-7 and TRBJ2-5, the CDR3 gives the full variable domain: GAGVSQSPRYKVTKRGQDVTLRCDPISSHATLYWYQQALGQGPEFLTYFNYEAQPDKSGLPSDRFSAERPEGSISTLTIQRTEQRDSAMYRCASSPAPWGQETQYFGPGTRLLVL.

This clonotype has ten or more counts. This chain connects TRBV7-8 to TRBJ1-1; unclear D gene. V was clipped by 1 base and J by 0 bases, with 6 bases between them. The CDR3 runs to 14 residues. The V gene's germline CDR1 is SGHVS and CDR2 FQNEAQ. The CDR3 bases are TGTGCCAGCAGCTTAGGTGAAGTGAACACTGAAGCTTTCTTT. This translates into CASSLGEVNTEAFF.

This clonotype was seen at least ten times. The V gene is TRBV4-1, the J gene TRBJ2-1, with D possibly matching TRBD2 (5 bases). Germline V gene lookup returns CDR1 MGHRA and CDR2 YSYEKL. CDR3 length: 17 residues. Trimming cost V 0 bases and J 0 bases, with 12 bases left between them. CDR3 sequence: CASSQDRGTSSYNEQFF. DNA for the CDR3: TGCGCCAGCAGCCAAGATCGGGGAACAAGCTCCTACAATGAGCAGTTCTTC.

This chain links TRBV7-8 with TRBJ1-5; D is perhaps TRBD1 (5 bases). This CDR3 comprises 14 residues. Per the germline V gene, CDR1 is SGHVS and CDR2 is FQNEAQ. V was pared by 2 bases and J by 7 bases, with 12 bases between. The CDR3: CASSLFEGPQPQHF. CDR3 DNA: TGTGCCAGCAGCTTATTTGAGGGGCCGCAGCCCCAGCATTTT.

This clonotype was counted at least ten times. The chain is built from TRBV20-1 and TRBJ2-1; TRBD2 matches 8 bases. Germline lookup yields CDR1 DFQATT and CDR2 SNEGSKA (reference sequence). The CDR3 is made up of 15 amino acids. V lost 0 bases to trimming and J lost 9 bases; unmatched junction nucleotides: 10. CDR3 residues: CSARDNPQLAGEQFF. CDR3 bases: TGCAGTGCTAGAGACAACCCTCAGCTAGCGGGTGAGCAGTTCTTC.

This clonotype was observed a few times. The junction departs from the called germline gene at one end, perhaps through a read error. The rearrangement joins TRBV7-7 to TRBJ2-2, with D unclear. CDR3 length: 14 amino acids. Germline CDR1 and CDR2: SSHAT and FNYEAQ (reference sequence). The CDR3 bases are TGTGCTAGCAGCTTACAGCAATCCACCGGGGAGCTGTTTTTT. This codes for CASSLQQSTGELFF.

This clonotype was observed many times. The gene calls are TRBV7-2 and TRBJ2-7, with TRBD1 matching 8 bases. The CDR3 has 15 residues. The junction had 8 bases not matched to a gene; V was cut back by 4 bases and J by 3 bases. Per germline, CDR1 SGHTA and CDR2 FQGNSA. In nucleotides, the CDR3 is TGTGCCAGCAGCTCATACAGGGGGGCCCGCTACGAGCAGTACTTC. It translates to CASSSYRGARYEQYF.

This clonotype showed up many times. This CDR3 reads CAITGRRGQYF. The CDR3 nucleotides are TGTGCCATCACAGGTCGTAGAGGGCAGTACTTC. The J gene is TRBJ2-7, the V gene TRBV28; TRBD1 might be the D (5 bases). V shed 10 bases and J shed 9 bases, with 16 bases lying between them. Germline V gene sequence: CDR1 MDHEN, CDR2 SYDVKM. The CDR3 runs 11 residues.

At least ten counts were recorded for this clonotype. The V gene is TRBV3-1, the J gene TRBJ1-2, with no clear D. V lost 2 bases, J lost 2 bases, and 21 bases lay in between. The CDR3 is made up of 18 amino acids. Germline V gene lookup returns CDR1 LGHDT and CDR2 YNNKEL (reference sequence). For the CDR3, the DNA is TGTGCCAGCAGCCAATCTCCTCGGGCTACTCTTTTGAACTATGGCTACACCTTC. The encoded protein is CASSQSPRATLLNYGYTF. Full variable domain (remainder filled in from reference TRBV3-1 and TRBJ1-2): DTAVSQTPKYLVTQMGNDKSIKCEQNLGHDTMYWYKQDSKKFLKIMFSYNNKELIINETVPNRFSPKSPDKAHLNLHINSLELGDSAVYFCASSQSPRATLLNYGYTFGSGTRLTVV.

This clonotype has a count of ten or more. The CDR3 DNA reads as TGCAGTGCGAGGACTAGCGGGAACACCGGGGAGCTGTTTTTT. Protein product: CSARTSGNTGELFF. J is TRBJ2-2 and V is TRBV20-1, with 10 positions matching TRBD2. The germline gives CDR1 DFQATT, CDR2 SNEGSKA (reference sequence). There are 14 residues in the CDR3. The J segment lost 1 base and the V segment lost 6 bases, leaving 2 bases of the junction unmatched.

This clonotype was detected once. V usage is TRBV12-3 or TRBV12-4 and J usage is TRBJ2-3; TRBD2 matches at 7 bases. This CDR3 is built from 12 residues. The V gene end was trimmed by 6 bases and the J gene end by 3 bases; junction bases not matched to a gene: 0. In DNA, the CDR3 is TGTGCCAGCAGGCGGGGGACAGATACGCAGTATTTT. Residues: CASRRGTDTQYF.

This clonotype was picked up one time. This rearrangement joins TRBV18 to TRBJ1-1; 7 bases align to TRBD1. Germline CDR1 reads KGHSH; CDR2 reads LQKENI. The CDR3 length is 15 residues. Trimming cost V 2 bases and J 4 bases; bases outside gene matches: 7. The chain's CDR3 is CASSPGRGQSTEAFF. CDR3 coding DNA: TGTGCCAGCTCACCAGGGAGGGGGCAGAGCACTGAAGCTTTCTTT.

This clonotype was found many times. The chain combines TRBV11-2 with TRBJ2-1, with D perhaps given as TRBD1 or TRBD2 (9 bases each). The germline V and J ends were trimmed by 5 bases and 5 bases, with 25 bases remaining between them. Germline CDR1 and CDR2: SGHAT and FQNNGV. The CDR3 extends over 18 amino acids. The DNA for the CDR3 is TGTGCCAGCAGCCTGGGACAGGGTAGACTAGCGGTCCACAATGAGCAGTTCTTC. It encodes CASSLGQGRLAVHNEQFF.

A few counts support this clonotype. This chain connects TRBV2 to TRBJ1-1, with 7 bases lining up with TRBD1. The CDR3 extends over 21 amino acids. Germline V gene data show CDR1 as SNHLY and CDR2 as FYNNEI. V was pared by 4 bases and J by 1 base, with 24 bases of the junction left unmatched. The chain's CDR3 is CASSVSATPGGQDLRNTEAFF. The DNA of the CDR3 is TGTGCCAGCAGTGTTTCGGCGACCCCTGGAGGACAGGACCTTAGGAACACTGAAGCTTTCTTT.

A few counts support this clonotype. The chain uses TRBV11-3 and TRBJ2-2, with D hard to call. V lost 0 bases, J lost 6 bases, and 8 bases lay in between. Germline V CDR1 and CDR2: SGHNT, YENEEA. This CDR3 region has 14 residues. The CDR3 DNA follows: TGTGCCAGCAGCTTAGATCCTGTATCCGGGGAGCTGTTTTTT. It encodes CASSLDPVSGELFF.